Following are 21 T cell receptor beta chains from one sample sequenced in a study of identical twins (dated by TCRdb to about 2016). The library came from 5' RACE. The sequencing machine was an Illumina HiSeq 2000. TCRdb took the public reads, trimmed them with fastp at Q25, ran MiXCR for clone calling and kept in-frame beta chains. Here each entry gathers all rows of one CDR3 protein and keeps the most common genes and DNA. The table for this sample lists under 250,000 distinct CDR3 sequences; about 13% of them were counted only once. The top ten hold 4% to 5% of the sample. The same specimen was also included in a second study, on yellow fever vaccine responses in identical twins.

Sequencing was performed on memory (CD45RO+) T cells sorted from blood. Explained via the paper, the cell subset or site label denotes: CD45RO+ enriched T cells. These receptors were taken from a young woman in good health.

The V call is TRBV6-5, the J call TRBJ1-1; maybe TRBD1 (5 bases). Trimming took off 2 bases at V and 1 base at J, with 11 bases between the two ends. The CDR3 sequence is 15 residues long. Germline CDR1 MNHEY, CDR2 SVGAGI. The CDR3 spells CASSYDLGPNTEAFF. The CDR3 nucleotides are TGTGCCAGCAGTTACGATCTGGGACCGAACACTGAAGCTTTCTTT.

The genes are TRBV5-1 and TRBJ2-3, with D perhaps TRBD1 or TRBD2 (5 bases each). This CDR3 has 14 residues. V lost 4 bases and J lost 1, with 10 bases in between. The germline CDR1 and CDR2 sequences are SGHRS and YFSETQ. As DNA, the CDR3 is TGCGCCAGCAGCCGGGACGGCGGCACAGATACGCAGTATTTT. Its translation: CASSRDGGTDTQYF. Supplemented by reference TRBV5-1 and TRBJ2-3, the full variable domain reads KAGVTQTPRYLIKTRGQQVTLSCSPISGHRSVSWYQQTPGQGLQFLFEYFSETQRNKGNFPGRFSGRQFSNSRSEMNVSTLELGDSALYLCASSRDGGTDTQYFGPGTRLTVL.

This clonotype showed up just a few times. The chain couples TRBV20-1 to TRBJ2-1; no clear D. Trimming pared 6 bases from V and 5 bases from J, leaving 17 bases between. The CDR3 length is 14 residues. Per germline, CDR1 DFQATT and CDR2 SNEGSKA (reference sequence). This CDR3 reads CSARTPKGHNEQFF. The CDR3, as DNA: TGCAGTGCGCGGACCCCTAAGGGCCACAATGAGCAGTTCTTC.

The V call is TRBV20-1, the J call TRBJ2-3; D tentatively fits TRBD1 or TRBD2 (5 bases each). There are 19 residues in the CDR3. Germline CDR1 is DFQATT and CDR2 is SNEGSKA (reference sequence). Deletions cut 0 bases from V and 3 bases from J, with 25 bases between. The CDR3 region has the DNA TGCAGTGCTAGAGATGGGGGAACAGACCGGGCCCGACGGACAGATACGCAGTATTTT. Amino acids: CSARDGGTDRARRTDTQYF.

V usage is TRBV7-8 and J usage is TRBJ2-5, with D maybe TRBD1 (6 bases). V was pared by 2 bases and J by 6 bases, with 28 bases between. The germline V gene encodes CDR1 SGHVS and CDR2 FQNEAQ. The CDR3 contains 19 residues. In DNA form, the CDR3 reads TGTGCCAGCAGCTTAACCAGCCGGACGGGACACCGCGGACGACAGACCCAGTACTTC. Protein: CASSLTSRTGHRGRQTQYF.

In this sample, this clonotype turned up many times. The rearrangement joins TRBV12-3 or TRBV12-4 to TRBJ1-5; no clear D gene. Trimming shortened V by 7 bases and J by 2 bases, and 12 bases separated the two germline ends. CDR3 size: 14 residues. CDR3 coding DNA: TGTGCCAGCATGGAGGGCCTAGGCAATCAGCCCCAGCATTTT. It codes for CASMEGLGNQPQHF.

This clonotype has a count of ten or more. J is TRBJ1-6 and V is TRBV4-3; no reliable D call. The V and J ends lost 0 bases and 7 bases respectively, with 10 bases between them. Germline CDR1 reads LGHNA; CDR2 reads YSLEER. This CDR3 has 15 amino acids. CDR3 coding DNA: TGCGCCAGCAGCCAAGATTATTATGGAAATTCACCCCTCCACTTT. It encodes CASSQDYYGNSPLHF.

The chain uses TRBV30 and TRBJ2-7; D call uncertain. Deletions cut 0 bases from V and 6 bases from J, with 6 bases between. Germline CDR1 GTSNPN, CDR2 SVGIG (reference sequence). CDR3 length: 11 residues. The CDR3 DNA sequence: TGTGCCTGGAGTGTTGTCCTCGAGCAGTACTTC. Translation gives CAWSVVLEQYF.

This clonotype has just a few counts. The chain links TRBV2 to TRBJ2-2; a possible D gene is TRBD1 (5 bases). This CDR3 comprises 13 residues. The V end lost 7 bases, the J end lost 4 bases, and 10 bases lay between the germline ends. Germline V gene lookup returns CDR1 SNHLY and CDR2 FYNNEI. The CDR3 spells CASMGQSTGELFF. The CDR3 region has the DNA TGTGCCAGCATGGGGCAGAGCACCGGGGAGCTGTTTTTT.

This clonotype was seen many times. The chain carries TRBV10-3 and TRBJ1-2; 11 nucleotides align to TRBD1. This CDR3 is 17 amino acids long. CDR1 and CDR2 (germline): ENHRY, SYGVKD. With 3 bases clipped from V and 7 bases from J, the junction kept 13 bases outside the gene matches. CDR3 in amino acids: CAISESSDRGRSFGYTF. The DNA for the CDR3 is TGTGCCATCAGTGAATCCTCGGACAGGGGGCGAAGTTTTGGCTACACCTTC.

The V gene is TRBV7-2, the J gene TRBJ1-1; the match to TRBD1 covers 9 bases. V shed 5 bases and J 11 bases; nucleotides not matched to a gene: 6. The CDR3 is 12 amino acids. Germline CDR1 reads SGHTA; CDR2 reads FQGNSA. This CDR3 is CASSATGGCAFF. CDR3 sequence (DNA): TGTGCCAGCAGCGCCACAGGGGGCTGTGCTTTCTTT.

This rearrangement joins TRBV20-1 to TRBJ2-2; TRBD2 matches 7 bases. With 0 bases clipped from V and 2 bases from J, the junction kept 9 bases outside the gene matches. Germline V gives CDR1 DFQATT, CDR2 SNEGSKA (reference sequence). This CDR3 region has 17 residues. The CDR3 DNA reads TGCAGTGCTAGAGAGGTCCCGCTAGCGGCCAACACCGGGGAGCTGTTTTTT. Translating it yields CSAREVPLAANTGELFF.

This clonotype was detected a few times. This chain uses TRBV18 with TRBJ2-7; 9 bases are a match to TRBD1. V trimming: 3 bases; J trimming: 4 bases; junction bases outside the gene matches: 7. The CDR3 covers 15 residues. The germline V gene encodes CDR1 KGHSH and CDR2 LQKENI. DNA for the CDR3: TGTGCCAGCTCACCGAGTACAGGGGGCGGGTACGAGCAGTACTTC. The encoded protein is CASSPSTGGGYEQYF.

This clonotype was observed a handful of times. The chain has TRBV20-1 and TRBJ1-5; D is possibly TRBD1 (5 bases). This CDR3 is built from 13 residues. With 1 base removed from V and 4 bases from J, the gap between germline ends came to 8 bases. Germline V gene lookup returns CDR1 DFQATT and CDR2 SNEGSKA (reference sequence). Written as DNA, the CDR3 is TGCAGTGCTAGAGCTGGGGGAAATCAGCCCCAGCATTTT. This translates into CSARAGGNQPQHF.

The chain has TRBV28 and TRBJ2-7, with 7 bases aligning to TRBD1. Per germline, CDR1 MDHEN and CDR2 SYDVKM. Unmatched junction bases numbered 6, after V lost 10 bases and J lost 0 bases. This CDR3 is 13 amino acids long. The CDR3 DNA reads TGTGCCACCCAGACAGGGATCTCCTACGAGCAGTACTTC. This translates into CATQTGISYEQYF.

In its sample, this clonotype was seen a few times. The CDR3: CASYHSGNVEQFF. CDR3 sequence (DNA): TGTGCCAGCTATCATAGCGGGAACGTTGAGCAGTTCTTC. V and J are TRBV6-2 or TRBV6-3 and TRBJ2-1; TRBD2 matches at 8 bases. V was clipped by 8 bases and J by 9 bases; unmatched bases: 9. CDR3 length: 13 residues. Germline values: CDR1 MNHEY, CDR2 SVGEGT.

This clonotype was seen only a few times. V is TRBV5-1 and J is TRBJ2-7; 10 bases align to TRBD1. CDR1 is SGHRS and CDR2 is YFSETQ in the germline V gene. There are 16 residues in the CDR3. V was pared by 4 bases and J by 0 bases, with 7 bases of the junction left unmatched. Here the CDR3 reads CASSPGTGAVSYEQYF. The CDR3 DNA sequence: TGCGCCAGCAGCCCCGGGACAGGGGCCGTCTCCTACGAGCAGTACTTC. The full variable domain, completed using reference TRBV5-1 and TRBJ2-7, is KAGVTQTPRYLIKTRGQQVTLSCSPISGHRSVSWYQQTPGQGLQFLFEYFSETQRNKGNFPGRFSGRQFSNSRSEMNVSTLELGDSALYLCASSPGTGAVSYEQYFGPGTRLTVT.

Only a few counts were recorded for this clonotype. V is TRBV9 and J is TRBJ2-7; D gene unclear. This CDR3 is built from 13 residues. CDR1 is SGDLS and CDR2 is YYNGEE in the germline V gene. Trimming shortened V by 3 bases and J by 7 bases, and 14 bases separated the two germline ends. The CDR3 coding sequence is TGTGCCAGCAGCGCCCGCCCGGGCCTGGAGCAGTACTTC. This gives the protein CASSARPGLEQYF. The full variable domain, its missing parts supplied by reference TRBV9 and TRBJ2-7, is DSGVTQTPKHLITATGQRVTLRCSPRSGDLSVYWYQQSLDQGLQFLIQYYNGEERAKGNILERFSAQQFPDLHSELNLSSLELGDSALYFCASSARPGLEQYFGPGTRLTVT.

A few counts support this clonotype. CDR3 coding DNA: TGTGCCAGCAGTGGCAGGGTCGATGAAAAACTGTTTTTT. This translates into CASSGRVDEKLFF. The chain couples TRBV5-6 to TRBJ1-4, with D perhaps matching TRBD1 (5 bases). Germline CDR1 SGHDT, CDR2 YYEEEE. V lost 5 bases and J 6 bases, leaving 11 bases between the germline ends. The length of the CDR3 is 13 residues. The full variable domain, completed using reference TRBV5-6 and TRBJ1-4, is DAGVTQSPTHLIKTRGQQVTLRCSPKSGHDTVSWYQQALGQGPQFIFQYYEEEERQRGNFPDRFSGHQFPNYSSELNVNALLLGDSALYLCASSGRVDEKLFFGSGTQLSVL.

This chain links TRBV6-5 with TRBJ1-1; no clear D gene. V gave up 0 bases and J gave up 3 bases, with 14 bases separating them. The CDR3 is 16 residues long. The germline V gene has CDR1 MNHEY and CDR2 SVGAGI. The CDR3 sequence is CASSYSKPEVDTEAFF. The CDR3 DNA sequence: TGTGCCAGCAGTTACTCGAAGCCCGAGGTTGACACTGAAGCTTTCTTT.

This clonotype was seen a handful of times. The rearrangement joins TRBV28 to TRBJ2-7; TRBD1 is a possible D gene (6 bases). The CDR3 consists of 14 residues. Germline CDR1 MDHEN, CDR2 SYDVKM. The V end was cut by 5 bases, the J end by 2 bases, with 13 bases between. The CDR3 DNA follows: TGTGCCAGCAGTACCACAGGGCCTCCCTACGAGCAGTACTTC. This encodes CASSTTGPPYEQYF.